This TCR beta chain was sequenced during a study of lymphopenia after photon versus proton radiotherapy. Study-level points and caveats: Oligoclonal CD8+ Temra expansion after nadir drove photon patients' diversity drop. Proton therapy kept repertoires fairly stable, unlike photons, which gained effector/memory cells.

V was shortened by 1 base and J by 2 bases, with 11 bases between the two germline ends. Looked up from germline, CDR1 is LNHDA and CDR2 is SQIVND (reference sequence). The CDR3 loop spans 16 amino acids. TCRdb's table, derived via immunoSEQ multiplex PCR, lists solely in-frame clones and lacks some. This table has more than 15,000 clones, 85% to 90% appearing once. To note about this clone: Its antigen is still unknown.

The source of this sequence is a man in his 70s with pancreatic cancer. V is TRBV19 and J is TRBJ1-4; the D gene is possibly TRBD1 (5 bases). The specimen comprised peripheral blood, sampled from a patient treated with proton-based radiotherapy. DNA of the CDR3: TGTGCCAGTAGTATAGGGCTGGACACGACTAATGAAAAACTGTTTTTT. It translates to CASSIGLDTTNEKLFF.